Presented here are 26 T cell receptor beta chains from one specimen sequenced in a study of vaccination effects on CD4 cells after COVID-19. The antigens these receptors bind are not known. Researchers isolated CD4+ T cells once 9 to 11 days of culture had elapsed. Two doses of BNT162b2 or mRNA-1273 vaccine were administered to participants. The data were produced by immunoSEQ multiplex PCR, yet TCRdb's version contains in-frame clones alone and is incomplete. The sample records 40,000 to 50,000 clones, over 60% being singletons. The sequences come from CD4+ T cells from PBMCs cultured without peptide, collected after COVID-19 vaccination. These receptors were collected from a human donor who received a COVID-19 vaccine.

The J gene is TRBJ2-3, the V gene TRBV5-1, with 11 nucleotides matching TRBD2. From germline, CDR1 is SGHRS and CDR2 YFSETQ. The ends lost 4 bases at V and 6 bases at J; junction bases unmatched: 13. The CDR3 consists of 17 residues. The CDR3, as DNA: TGCGCCAGCAGCGAACTAGCGGGGGCCGTAATAGGGGATACGCAGTATTTT. This codes for CASSELAGAVIGDTQYF.

There are a few counts of this clone. The rearrangement links TRBV5-6 to TRBJ1-5; D possibly corresponds to TRBD1 (6 bases). V gave up 0 bases and J gave up 7 bases, with 17 bases separating them. Germline V gene data show CDR1 as SGHDT and CDR2 as YYEEEE. CDR3 size: 16 residues. CDR3 DNA: TGTGCCAGCAGCTTGGGGGGTCGCGGGGGCGACCAGCCCCAGCATTTT. Protein sequence: CASSLGGRGGDQPQHF.

The genes are TRBV29-1 and TRBJ2-2, with D perhaps matching TRBD1 or TRBD2 (6 bases each). This CDR3 contains 13 residues. Trimming pared 0 bases from V and 7 bases from J, leaving 9 bases between. CDR1 is SQVTM and CDR2 is ANQGSEA in the germline V gene. The CDR3 is CSVEEQGGGELFF. The CDR3 nucleotides read TGCAGCGTTGAAGAACAGGGAGGCGGGGAGCTGTTTTTT.

The chain couples TRBV5-4 to TRBJ2-1; D remains ambiguous. The CDR3 is made up of 15 amino acids. Trimming pared 0 bases from V and 1 base from J, leaving 8 bases between. Germline V gene sequence: CDR1 SGHNT, CDR2 YYREEE (reference sequence). The CDR3 DNA reads as TGTGCCAGCAGCTTGGGTAAAGGGTCCTACAATGAGCAGTTCTTC. Protein sequence: CASSLGKGSYNEQFF.

This clone was seen a single time. This chain uses TRBV5-6 with TRBJ1-4; unclear D gene. Germline V CDR1 and CDR2: SGHDT, YYEEEE. The CDR3 covers 15 residues. Trimming removed 0 bases from V and 5 bases from J, with 11 bases in between. The chain's CDR3 is CASSLVGPLNEKLFF. The CDR3 nucleotides are TGTGCCAGCAGCTTGGTAGGTCCGCTGAATGAAAAACTGTTTTTT.

The V gene is TRBV19, the J gene TRBJ2-5; TRBD1 aligns across 7 bases. V was clipped by 3 bases and J by 3 bases; unmatched bases: 1. CDR3 length equals 13 residues. CDR1 LNHDA and CDR2 SQIVND come from the germline V gene (reference sequence). CDR3 coding DNA: TGTGCCAGTAGTATGGGGACAGAAGAGACCCAGTACTTC. Translation gives CASSMGTEETQYF.

This chain connects TRBV5-5 to TRBJ2-1; D might be TRBD2 (5 bases). Trimming took off 4 bases at V and 0 bases at J, with 11 bases between the two ends. This CDR3 has 15 amino acids. CDR1 is SGHKS, CDR2 YYEKEE, per germline (reference sequence). The CDR3 nucleotides are TGTGCCAGCAGCCGTAGAGGGCTCTCCTACAATGAGCAGTTCTTC. Translating it yields CASSRRGLSYNEQFF.

The CDR3 is CAWSAGTQPQHF. In DNA, the CDR3 is TGTGCCTGGAGCGCGGGAACGCAGCCCCAGCATTTT. This sequence joins TRBV30 and TRBJ1-5; D not resolved. The CDR3 has 12 residues. The V gene's germline CDR1 is GTSNPN and CDR2 SVGIG (reference sequence). The V end lost 3 bases, the J end lost 7 bases, and 10 bases lay between the germline ends.

CDR3 DNA: TGTGCCAGTTGGGGGACTAGGTCAACCGGGGAGCTGTTTTTT. Amino acid sequence: CASWGTRSTGELFF. This chain uses TRBV27 with TRBJ2-2; TRBD2 matches at 8 bases. Trimming took 9 bases from V and 5 from J; bases not matched to a gene: 8. This CDR3 has 14 amino acids. The germline gives CDR1 MNHEY, CDR2 SMNVEV (reference sequence).

This chain connects TRBV5-1 to TRBJ2-5; 10 bases are a match to TRBD2. J was trimmed by 5 bases and V by 3 bases; bases with no gene match: 7. CDR1 SGHRS and CDR2 YFSETQ come from the germline V gene. This CDR3 region has 15 residues. CDR3 coding DNA: TGCGCCAGCAGCTGGGGGACTAGCGAGGGGGAGACCCAGTACTTC. Its protein is CASSWGTSEGETQYF.

In nucleotides, the CDR3 is TGTGCCAGCAGCTTACGAAACTACAATGAGCAGTTCTTC. As protein: CASSLRNYNEQFF. The chain has TRBV7-2 and TRBJ2-1; no firm D call. Deletions cut 2 bases from V and 3 bases from J, with 5 bases between. Germline CDR1 reads SGHTA; CDR2 reads FQGNSA. CDR3 size: 13 residues.

This chain connects TRBV7-5 to TRBJ2-7; TRBD1 is the table's D call, not checked against the DNA. TRBV7-5 is given as a pseudogene. CDR3 size: 15 residues. CDR3 amino acids: CVRKRRDRASYEQYF. The CDR3 DNA reads as TGTGTCAGAAAGCGCCGGGACAGGGCTTCCTACGAGCAGTACTTC.

The rearrangement links TRBV19 to TRBJ1-4, with D unresolved. The ends were cut back, 3 bases at V and 8 bases at J, with 4 bases in the middle. CDR3 length equals 11 residues. From germline, CDR1 is LNHDA and CDR2 SQIVND (reference sequence). CDR3 bases: TGTGCCAGTAGTATTAGGGAAAAACTGTTTTTT. Its protein product is CASSIREKLFF.

The chain is built from TRBV9 and TRBJ1-1, with D hard to call. There are 14 residues in the CDR3. Trimming stripped 1 base from V and 4 bases from J, with 11 bases between. Germline assignment: CDR1 SGDLS and CDR2 YYNGEE. The CDR3 loop is CASSVRDTVTEAFF. In DNA, the CDR3 is TGTGCCAGCAGCGTACGGGATACGGTCACTGAAGCTTTCTTT.

The sample holds a few counts of this clone. This sequence joins TRBV6-5 and TRBJ2-1; the D gene could be TRBD1 or TRBD2 (6 bases each). V gave up 7 bases and J gave up 5 bases, with 18 bases separating them. The CDR3 sequence is 15 residues long. The germline V gene encodes CDR1 MNHEY and CDR2 SVGAGI. The CDR3 is CASTREGGLNNEQFF. The CDR3 DNA reads as TGTGCCAGCACCAGAGAGGGGGGATTGAACAATGAGCAGTTCTTC.

The V call is TRBV9, the J call TRBJ2-3; D unclear. V was trimmed by 0 bases and J by 2 bases, leaving 7 bases between them. This CDR3 is built from 14 residues. Germline loops: CDR1 SGDLS, CDR2 YYNGEE. CDR3 sequence: CASSVVDFTDTQYF. The CDR3 coding sequence is TGTGCCAGCAGCGTAGTTGACTTCACAGATACGCAGTATTTT. Complete variable domain (other parts from reference TRBV9 and TRBJ2-3): DSGVTQTPKHLITATGQRVTLRCSPRSGDLSVYWYQQSLDQGLQFLIQYYNGEERAKGNILERFSAQQFPDLHSELNLSSLELGDSALYFCASSVVDFTDTQYFGPGTRLTVL.

The chain links TRBV2 to TRBJ2-1; 9 nucleotides line up with TRBD2. The CDR3 is made up of 15 amino acids. Germline V gives CDR1 SNHLY, CDR2 FYNNEI. The V segment lost 5 bases and the J segment 3 bases; nucleotides outside the gene matches: 5. The CDR3 nucleotides are TGTGCCAGCAGTCCGGGACTAGCCTTCTACAATGAGCAGTTCTTC. Its protein is CASSPGLAFYNEQFF.

The CDR3 DNA reads as TGTGCCAGCAGCTCGGAAGCGACAGGCTCCTTGGGCTACACCTTC. Amino acids: CASSSEATGSLGYTF. The J gene is TRBJ1-2, the V gene TRBV5-5; possible D gene TRBD1, 6 bases. Between the trimmed V and J ends, which lost 3 bases and 8 bases, there was a span of 20 bases. The length of the CDR3 is 15 residues. CDR1 and CDR2 (germline): SGHKS, YYEKEE (reference sequence).

The chain uses TRBV19 and TRBJ1-2; TRBD1 matches 8 bases. Germline V lookup: CDR1 LNHDA, CDR2 SQIVND (reference sequence). This CDR3 region has 14 residues. With 3 bases clipped from V and 4 bases from J, the junction kept 4 bases outside the gene matches. The CDR3: CASSIRDRGYGYTF. CDR3 DNA: TGTGCCAGTAGTATCAGAGACAGGGGCTATGGCTACACCTTC. Together with reference TRBV19 and TRBJ1-2, the CDR3 gives the full variable domain: DGGITQSPKYLFRKEGQNVTLSCEQNLNHDAMYWYRQDPGQGLRLIYYSQIVNDFQKGDIAEGYSVSREKKESFPLTVTSAQKNPTAFYLCASSIRDRGYGYTFGSGTRLTVV.

In DNA, the CDR3 is TGTGCCAGCACCCCACCCCTAGCGGGAGCCACAGATACGCAGTATTTT. Its protein product is CASTPPLAGATDTQYF. V is TRBV7-9 and J is TRBJ2-3, with TRBD2 matching over 10 bases. The germline gives CDR1 SEHNR, CDR2 FQNEAQ (reference sequence). There are 16 residues in the CDR3. V was pared by 7 bases and J by 2 bases, with 9 bases of the junction left unmatched.

This chain links TRBV11-2 with TRBJ2-6; 7 positions match TRBD1. Unmatched junction bases numbered 4, after V lost 2 bases and J lost 0 bases. Germline V gives CDR1 SGHAT, CDR2 FQNNGV. The CDR3 runs 17 residues. This chain's CDR3 is CASSLMGQTSGANVLTF. CDR3 nucleotide sequence: TGTGCCAGCAGCTTAATGGGACAGACCTCTGGGGCCAACGTCCTGACTTTC.

V and J are TRBV7-9 and TRBJ2-1, with 10 bases fitting TRBD2. Losses at the gene ends were 5 bases for V and 7 bases for J; bases not matched to a gene: 8. CDR1 and CDR2 (germline): SEHNR, FQNEAQ (reference sequence). The CDR3 is made up of 15 amino acids. CDR3 sequence reads: CASSPGLADLNEQFF. DNA for the CDR3: TGTGCCAGCAGCCCCGGACTAGCGGACCTTAATGAGCAGTTCTTC.

J is TRBJ1-4 and V is TRBV11-2; D possibly corresponds to TRBD1 (5 bases). Trimming shortened V by 0 bases and J by 15 bases, and 17 bases separated the two germline ends. The CDR3 totals 14 residues. Germline CDR1 SGHAT, CDR2 FQNNGV. The CDR3 DNA is TGTGCCAGCAGCTTAGACGGGGTTAGAGACAGAATGTTTTTT. Protein: CASSLDGVRDRMFF.

V gene TRBV5-1 combines with J gene TRBJ1-1; D not certain. Germline CDR1 SGHRS, CDR2 YFSETQ. Between the trimmed V and J ends, which lost 0 bases and 1 base, there was a span of 16 bases. CDR3 length equals 17 residues. The CDR3 nucleotides are TGCGCCAGCAGCTTGGATTCCGGTGGACGGGGGAACACTGAAGCTTTCTTT. It codes for CASSLDSGGRGNTEAFF.

The V call is TRBV5-1, the J call TRBJ2-3, with a weak D call TRBD1 (6 bases). Trimming took 0 bases from V and 0 from J, leaving 8 bases between them. Germline loops: CDR1 SGHRS, CDR2 YFSETQ. There are 15 residues in the CDR3. CDR3 sequence (DNA): TGCGCCAGCAGCTTGGGCAGGGGTAGCACAGATACGCAGTATTTT. Its translation is CASSLGRGSTDTQYF. The full variable domain, completed using reference TRBV5-1 and TRBJ2-3, is KAGVTQTPRYLIKTRGQQVTLSCSPISGHRSVSWYQQTPGQGLQFLFEYFSETQRNKGNFPGRFSGRQFSNSRSEMNVSTLELGDSALYLCASSLGRGSTDTQYFGPGTRLTVL.

The genes are TRBV19 and TRBJ1-2, with D perhaps matching TRBD1 (5 bases). The CDR3 is 14 amino acids. Germline values: CDR1 LNHDA, CDR2 SQIVND (reference sequence). Trimming removed 1 base at V and 2 bases at J, with 8 bases between. The CDR3 DNA reads TGTGCCAGTAGTATAGCCGGGGGAAACTATGGCTACACCTTC. This codes for CASSIAGGNYGYTF.